A selection of T cell receptor beta chains follows, all from one sample in a study of blood T cell repertoires in COVID-19. Produced via immunoSEQ multiplex PCR; TCRdb's table is partial and in-frame only. The table includes some 190,000 clones, 70% to 90% detected once. The sample was peripheral blood. These receptors came from a woman in her thirties or forties who had recovered from COVID-19. The CDR3 runs from the conserved cysteine through the conserved F or W. A D gene is named only where the DNA matches it firmly. The size entry is marked missing in some rows and otherwise reads once, few, many or a size class.

V gene: TRBV7-9
J gene: TRBJ2-2
D gene: NA
clone size: NA
CDR3 protein: CASSPTATGELFF
CDR3 DNA: TGTGCCAGCAGCCCTACAGCCACCGGGGAGCTGTTTTTT

V gene: TRBV25-1
J gene: TRBJ1-4
D gene: NA
clone size: NA
CDR3 protein: CASSEYRGSEKLFF
CDR3 DNA: TGTGCCAGCAGTGAATACAGGGGCAGTGAAAAACTGTTTTTT

V gene: TRBV5-6
J gene: TRBJ1-3
D gene: NA
clone size: few
CDR3 protein: CASSLPSGNTIYF
CDR3 DNA: TGTGCCAGCAGCTTGCCGTCTGGAAACACCATATATTTT

V gene: TRBV6-5
J gene: TRBJ2-1
D gene: TRBD2
clone size: NA
CDR3 protein: CASSYDSGSYNEQFF
CDR3 DNA: TGTGCCAGCAGTTACGATAGCGGGAGTTACAATGAGCAGTTCTTC

V gene: TRBV7-9
J gene: TRBJ1-2
D gene: NA
clone size: NA
CDR3 protein: CASSTSPGGGYGYTF
CDR3 DNA: TGTGCCAGCAGCACAAGCCCGGGGGGCGGTTACGGCTACACCTTC

V gene: TRBV19
J gene: TRBJ2-2
D gene: NA
clone size: NA
CDR3 protein: CASSPGIALTPGELFF
CDR3 DNA: TGTGCCAGTTCTCCCGGGATAGCGCTCACCCCCGGGGAGCTGTTTTTT

V gene: TRBV12-5
J gene: TRBJ2-5
D gene: NA
clone size: NA
CDR3 protein: CASGSWTPEETQYF
CDR3 DNA: TGTGCTAGTGGTTCCTGGACACCTGAAGAGACCCAGTACTTC

V gene: TRBV4-3
J gene: TRBJ2-2
D gene: TRBD2
clone size: once
CDR3 protein: CASSHGRGLAGDSGELFF
CDR3 DNA: TGCGCCAGCAGCCACGGCCGGGGACTAGCGGGAGACAGCGGGGAGCTGTTTTTT

V gene: TRBV9
J gene: TRBJ2-3
D gene: TRBD1
clone size: NA
CDR3 protein: CASSGQGVTQYF
CDR3 DNA: TGTGCCAGCAGCGGACAGGGGGTTACGCAGTATTTT

V gene: TRBV19
J gene: TRBJ2-1
D gene: TRBD1
clone size: NA
CDR3 protein: CASSEYRGQVNNEQFF
CDR3 DNA: TGTGCCAGTAGTGAATACAGGGGGCAAGTTAACAATGAGCAGTTCTTC